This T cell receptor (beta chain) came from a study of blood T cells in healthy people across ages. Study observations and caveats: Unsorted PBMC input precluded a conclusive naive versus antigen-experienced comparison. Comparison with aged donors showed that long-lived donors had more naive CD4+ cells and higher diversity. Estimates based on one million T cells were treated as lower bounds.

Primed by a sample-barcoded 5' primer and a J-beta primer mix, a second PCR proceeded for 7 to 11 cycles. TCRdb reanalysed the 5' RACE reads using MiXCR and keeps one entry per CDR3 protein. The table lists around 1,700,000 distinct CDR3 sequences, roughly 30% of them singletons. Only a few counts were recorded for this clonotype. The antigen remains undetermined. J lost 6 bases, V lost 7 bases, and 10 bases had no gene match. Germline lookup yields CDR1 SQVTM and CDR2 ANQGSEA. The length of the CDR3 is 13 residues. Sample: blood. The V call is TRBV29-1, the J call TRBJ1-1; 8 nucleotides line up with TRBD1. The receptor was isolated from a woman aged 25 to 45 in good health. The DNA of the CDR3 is TGCAGCGGGGAAGGACAGGGTTTCCCTGAAGCTTTCTTT. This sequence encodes CSGEGQGFPEAFF. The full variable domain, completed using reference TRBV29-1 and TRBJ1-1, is SAVISQKPSRDICQRGTSLTIQCQVDSQVTMMFWYRQQPGQSLTLIATANQGSEATYESGFVIDKFPISRPNLTFSTLTVSNMSPEDSSIYLCSGEGQGFPEAFFGQGTRLTVV.